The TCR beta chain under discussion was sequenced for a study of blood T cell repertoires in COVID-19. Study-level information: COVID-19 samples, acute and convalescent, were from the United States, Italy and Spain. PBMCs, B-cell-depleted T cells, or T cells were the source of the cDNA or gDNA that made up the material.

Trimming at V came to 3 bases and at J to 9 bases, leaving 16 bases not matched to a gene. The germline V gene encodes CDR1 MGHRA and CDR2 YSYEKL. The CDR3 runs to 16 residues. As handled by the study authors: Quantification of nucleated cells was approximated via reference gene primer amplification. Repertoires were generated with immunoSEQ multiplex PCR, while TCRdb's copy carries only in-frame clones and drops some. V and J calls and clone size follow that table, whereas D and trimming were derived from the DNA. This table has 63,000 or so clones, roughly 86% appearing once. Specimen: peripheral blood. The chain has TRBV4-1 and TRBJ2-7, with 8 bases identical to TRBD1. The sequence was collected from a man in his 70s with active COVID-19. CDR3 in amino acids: CASSQGTGTGLRGQYF. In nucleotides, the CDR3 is TGCGCCAGCAGCCAGGGGACCGGGACAGGTCTACGTGGGCAGTACTTC.